Below, one T cell receptor (beta chain) is given with its context. The CDR3 totals 15 residues. Germline CDR1 reads MNHEY; CDR2 reads SVGAGI. With 0 bases removed from V and 2 bases from J, the gap between germline ends came to 8 bases. These data come from a study of shared clonotypes between healthy human individuals. Profiling relied on immunoSEQ multiplex PCR, and the TCRdb table lists in-frame clones only, not all of them. The sample contains some 1 million clones, approximately 70% of which appear only once. Every one of the donors was a Caucasian adult that lived in Nashville, Tennessee. The sequence derives from a man between 18 and 35 years old in good health. The material sequenced was memory CD4+ T cells sorted from blood. As to subset: CD45RA-negative fraction. V gene TRBV6-5 combines with J gene TRBJ1-5, with D unclear. CDR3 bases: TGTGCCAGCAGTTACTCGAGTGGGGGCAATCAGCCCCAGCATTTT. Translation: CASSYSSGGNQPQHF.